This entry features one T cell receptor beta chain sequence. The sample is drawn from a study of blood T cell repertoires in COVID-19. Measured with immunoSEQ multiplex PCR; TCRdb has only the in-frame clones, and not every one. The data contain about 290,000 clones, around nine tenths of them singletons. Per the germline V gene, CDR1 is LGHNA and CDR2 is YSLEER. The CDR3 runs to 14 residues. Trimming took off 2 bases at V and 6 bases at J, with 10 bases between the two ends. The sequencing input was PBMCs or T cells enriched from blood (not recorded which). This TCR was sampled from a woman between 40 and 50 years old who had recovered from COVID-19. The V gene is TRBV4-3, the J gene TRBJ2-2, with D possibly TRBD1 on 6 matching bases. CDR3 amino acids: CASSQKSGAGELFF. DNA for the CDR3: TGCGCCAGCAGCCAAAAATCAGGGGCCGGGGAGCTGTTTTTT.